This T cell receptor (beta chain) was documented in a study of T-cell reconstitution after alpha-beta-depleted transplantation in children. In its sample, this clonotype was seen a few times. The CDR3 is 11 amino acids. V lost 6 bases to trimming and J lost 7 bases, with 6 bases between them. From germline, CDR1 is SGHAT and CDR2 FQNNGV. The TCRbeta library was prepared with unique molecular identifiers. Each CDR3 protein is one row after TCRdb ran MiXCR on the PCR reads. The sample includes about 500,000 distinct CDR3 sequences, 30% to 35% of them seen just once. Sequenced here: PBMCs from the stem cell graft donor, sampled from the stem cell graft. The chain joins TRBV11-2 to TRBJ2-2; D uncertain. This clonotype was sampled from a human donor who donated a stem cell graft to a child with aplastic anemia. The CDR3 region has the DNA TGTGCCAGCAGTCAAATCGGGGAGCTGTTTTTT. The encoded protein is CASSQIGELFF.